Following are 4 T cell receptor beta chains from one sample sequenced in a study of cytomegalovirus exposure and HLA in healthy donors. The PCR ran on 60 Vbeta and 13 Jbeta primers. Method: immunoSEQ multiplex PCR; TCRdb's copy keeps in-frame clones and lacks some. The sample includes approximately 160,000 clones, 68% of them seen just once. The sequencing input was PBMCs. The receptors stem from a woman aged 18 to 35 in good health and CMV-seropositive.

This chain joins TRBV7-9 and TRBJ2-3; TRBD2 is a possible D gene (5 bases). Germline V gene data show CDR1 as SEHNR and CDR2 as FQNEAQ (reference sequence). The CDR3 is 16 residues long. With 0 bases removed from V and 0 bases from J, the gap between germline ends came to 10 bases. CDR3 bases: TGTGCCAGCAGCTTAGCGCGTGGCGGGAGCACAGATACGCAGTATTTT. This codes for CASSLARGGSTDTQYF.

This clone appeared a single time. The chain recombines TRBV19 with TRBJ1-1, with 8 nucleotides matching TRBD1. The CDR3 totals 13 residues. The germline gives CDR1 LNHDA, CDR2 SQIVND (reference sequence). The junction had 4 bases not matched to a gene; V was cut back by 3 bases and J by 7 bases. The CDR3 loop is CASSMGTGLEAFF. The CDR3 coding sequence is TGTGCCAGTAGTATGGGGACAGGCCTTGAAGCTTTCTTT.

The rearrangement uses TRBV4-1 and TRBJ2-3, with 7 positions matching TRBD2. The V segment lost 0 bases and the J segment 8 bases; nucleotides outside the gene matches: 14. Germline-derived CDR1 and CDR2 are MGHRA and YSYEKL. This CDR3 spans 17 amino acids. CDR3 residues: CASSQESPERGGGTQYF. For the CDR3, the DNA is TGCGCCAGCAGCCAAGAGTCCCCCGAGCGCGGGGGAGGTACGCAGTATTTT.

This clone was picked up a small number of times. The V call is TRBV6-1, the J call TRBJ1-4; no clear D. This CDR3 contains 14 residues. V lost 8 bases, J lost 0 bases, and 10 bases lay in between. The germline gives CDR1 MNHNS, CDR2 SASEGT. CDR3 sequence: CASSGTATNEKLFF. Written as DNA, the CDR3 is TGTGCCAGCTCGGGAACAGCAACTAATGAAAAACTGTTTTTT.